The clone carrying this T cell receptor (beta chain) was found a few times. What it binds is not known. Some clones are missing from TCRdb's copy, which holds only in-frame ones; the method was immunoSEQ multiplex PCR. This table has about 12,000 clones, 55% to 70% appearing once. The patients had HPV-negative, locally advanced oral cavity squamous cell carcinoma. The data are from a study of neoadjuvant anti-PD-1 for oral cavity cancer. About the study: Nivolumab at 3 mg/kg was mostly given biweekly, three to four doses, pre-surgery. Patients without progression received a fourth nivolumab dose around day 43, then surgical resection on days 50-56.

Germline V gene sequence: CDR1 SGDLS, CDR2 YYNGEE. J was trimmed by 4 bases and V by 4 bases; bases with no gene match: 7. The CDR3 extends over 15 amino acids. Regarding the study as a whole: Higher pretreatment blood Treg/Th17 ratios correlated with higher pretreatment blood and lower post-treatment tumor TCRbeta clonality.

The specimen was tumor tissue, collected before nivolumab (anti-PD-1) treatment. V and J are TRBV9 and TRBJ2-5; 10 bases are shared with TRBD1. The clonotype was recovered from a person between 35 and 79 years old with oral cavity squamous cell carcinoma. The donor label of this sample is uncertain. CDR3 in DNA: TGTGCCAGCAGCCTTTCCTGGACAGGGGGAGAGACCCAGTACTTC. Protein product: CASSLSWTGGETQYF.